The present entry profiles one T cell receptor (beta chain) with its context. The antigen is not known. V lost 7 bases, J lost 4 bases, and 8 bases lay in between. Germline V gene data show CDR1 as LNHDA and CDR2 as SQIVND (reference sequence). This CDR3 is 12 amino acids long. Measured with immunoSEQ multiplex PCR; TCRdb has only the in-frame clones, and not every one. The sample yields approximately 130,000 clones, approximately 92% seen once. The sample originates from a study of graft-versus-host responses after intestinal transplantation. Notes on the study in general: Researchers found GvH clones in recipient marrow, and some showed up first in ileum or blood.

The source is a human donor who received an intestinal transplant. The starting material was unstimulated CD4+ T cells sorted from spleen or lymph node cells, obtained before intestinal transplant. The gene calls are TRBV19 and TRBJ1-5; D is ambiguous. The CDR3 protein is CASNEGNQPQHF. The CDR3 DNA reads TGTGCCAGTAACGAGGGAAATCAGCCCCAGCATTTT. Variable domain in full (rest from reference TRBV19 and TRBJ1-5): DGGITQSPKYLFRKEGQNVTLSCEQNLNHDAMYWYRQDPGQGLRLIYYSQIVNDFQKGDIAEGYSVSREKKESFPLTVTSAQKNPTAFYLCASNEGNQPQHFGDGTRLSIL.